The 9 T cell receptor beta chains below come from one sample, sequenced in a study of OX40 agonist ivuxolimab in advanced cancers. Here immunoSEQ multiplex PCR was the method, and the copy in TCRdb shows in-frame clones only, minus some. The data show some 85,000 clones, roughly 84% seen once. The sequencing here drew on CD4+ or CD8+ T cells sorted from blood, taken in a trial of the OX40 agonist ivuxolimab. These receptors came from an adult with an advanced solid tumor such as melanoma, head and neck, liver or kidney cancer.

The chain has TRBV2 and TRBJ2-2; D possibly corresponds to TRBD2 (7 bases). CDR3 size: 16 residues. Trimming shortened V by 7 bases and J by 6 bases, and 21 bases separated the two germline ends. CDR1 is SNHLY, CDR2 FYNNEI, per germline. This chain's CDR3 is CASTTLLGGRPGELFF. The CDR3 DNA follows: TGTGCCAGCACTACCCTTCTCGGGGGGCGTCCCGGGGAGCTGTTTTTT.

V usage is TRBV5-1 and J usage is TRBJ2-7; D is undetermined. Germline lookup yields CDR1 SGHRS and CDR2 YFSETQ. The length of the CDR3 is 12 residues. V gave up 1 base and J gave up 0 bases, with 2 bases separating them. CDR3 residues: CASSLSSYEQYF. CDR3 coding DNA: TGCGCCAGCAGCTTGAGCTCCTACGAGCAGTACTTC.

This rearrangement joins TRBV7-9 to TRBJ1-1, with D uncertain. Trimming cost V 2 bases and J 1 base, with 8 bases left between them. CDR1 and CDR2 from the germline V gene are SEHNR and FQNEAQ (reference sequence). The CDR3 runs 14 residues. The CDR3 DNA is TGTGCCAGCAGCTTACCTCTGAGGAACACTGAAGCTTTCTTT. It translates to CASSLPLRNTEAFF.

The chain employs TRBV13 and TRBJ2-5, with D maybe TRBD1 (5 bases). The closer fit of TRBJ2-7 to the DNA end suggests the J call may be wrong. The CDR3 has 15 amino acids. Germline CDR1 PRHDT, CDR2 FYEKMQ (reference sequence). CDR3 DNA sequence: TGTGCCAGCAGCTTAGGCCTTGGACGGACATACGAGCAGTACTTC. This encodes CASSLGLGRTYEQYF.

V is TRBV11-3 and J is TRBJ2-3; possible D gene TRBD2, 7 bases. CDR1 is SGHNT and CDR2 is YENEEA in the germline V gene. This CDR3 is built from 14 residues. V was shortened by 5 bases and J by 5 bases, with 14 bases between the two germline ends. The CDR3 DNA is TGTGCCAGCAGCCCCCGGGGGGCTGGAGATACGCAGTATTTT. Translation: CASSPRGAGDTQYF. Complete variable domain (other parts from reference TRBV11-3 and TRBJ2-3): EAGVVQSPRYKIIEKKQPVAFWCNPISGHNTLYWYLQNLGQGPELLIRYENEEAVDDSQLPKDRFSAERLKGVDSTLKIQPAELGDSAVYLCASSPRGAGDTQYFGPGTRLTVL.

The chain has TRBV5-4 and TRBJ1-3; tentatively, D is TRBD1 (5 bases). Trimming removed 4 bases from V and 3 bases from J, with 17 bases in between. This CDR3 contains 16 residues. Germline values: CDR1 SGHNT, CDR2 YYREEE (reference sequence). Here the CDR3 reads CASSPARQTFGNTIYF. The CDR3 bases are TGTGCCAGCAGCCCGGCCCGACAGACCTTTGGAAACACCATATATTTT.

This clone was observed once. The chain is built from TRBV6-6 and TRBJ2-7; a possible D gene is TRBD1 (6 bases). Trimming pared 6 bases from V and 5 bases from J, leaving 23 bases between. The germline V gene encodes CDR1 MNHNY and CDR2 SVGAGI (reference sequence). The CDR3 has 16 residues. This CDR3 reads CASSLQGIQGSHEQYF. The CDR3 DNA follows: TGTGCCAGCAGCCTACAGGGTATCCAGGGGTCCCACGAGCAGTACTTC.

The chain joins TRBV7-2 to TRBJ2-7; TRBD2 agrees at 7 bases. This CDR3 has 15 residues. Germline loops: CDR1 SGHTA, CDR2 FQGNSA. V lost 1 base to trimming and J lost 1 base; unmatched junction nucleotides: 4. The CDR3 reads CASSLVASGSYEQYF. The CDR3 coding sequence is TGTGCCAGCAGCTTAGTGGCTAGCGGTTCCTACGAGCAGTACTTC.

CDR3 protein: CATSRGGTDLNSPLHF. The CDR3 DNA sequence: TGTGCCACCAGCAGAGGGGGGACGGATCTTAATTCACCCCTCCACTTT. V is TRBV15 and J is TRBJ1-6; maybe TRBD1 (5 bases). CDR1 is LNHNV, CDR2 YYDKDF, per germline (reference sequence). V was pared by 1 base and J by 6 bases, with 13 bases between. The CDR3 is made up of 16 amino acids. Using reference TRBV15 and TRBJ1-6 for the parts outside the CDR3, the full variable domain is DAMVIQNPRYQVTQFGKPVTLSCSQTLNHNVMYWYQQKSSQAPKLLFHYYDKDFNNEADTPDNFQSRRPNTSFCFLDIRSPGLGDTAMYLCATSRGGTDLNSPLHFGNGTRLTVT.